One and the same sample provided the 32 T cell receptor beta chains below, sequenced in a study of T-cell reconstitution after alpha-beta-depleted transplantation in children. Preparation of the TCRbeta library used unique molecular identifiers. Via MiXCR, TCRdb re-called the PCR reads, giving one row per CDR3 protein. Found here are about 600,000 distinct CDR3 sequences, roughly 23% of them singletons; the top ten hold around an eighth. Specimen: PBMCs, mostly from graft donor cells, collected 360 days after TCRalphabeta/CD19-depleted stem cell transplant. The receptors here all came from a boy younger than two who had a stem cell transplant for acute myeloid leukemia, so the T cells may come from the graft donor.

This rearrangement joins TRBV20-1 to TRBJ1-2, with D possibly matching TRBD1 (6 bases). Between the trimmed V and J ends, which lost 6 bases and 3 bases, there was a span of 14 bases. This CDR3 spans 13 amino acids. Germline V gene lookup returns CDR1 DFQATT and CDR2 SNEGSKA (reference sequence). CDR3 sequence reads: CSAPTGRDYGYTF. CDR3 in DNA: TGCAGTGCGCCGACAGGAAGAGACTATGGCTACACCTTC.

This clonotype was counted at least ten times. The chain is built from TRBV12-3 or TRBV12-4 and TRBJ2-3, with D tentatively TRBD2 (5 bases). CDR3 size: 14 residues. The ends were cut back, 2 bases at V and 3 bases at J, with 9 bases in the middle. DNA of the CDR3: TGTGCCAGCAGTTTATTTGTAGCGACAGATACGCAGTATTTT. Protein product: CASSLFVATDTQYF.

This clonotype was observed a handful of times. The chain is built from TRBV28 and TRBJ2-7; 8 nucleotides align to TRBD1. The CDR3 extends over 16 amino acids. The germline V gene encodes CDR1 MDHEN and CDR2 SYDVKM. With V trimmed by 4 bases and J by 0 bases, 8 bases remained unmatched. CDR3 sequence reads: CASSSNRGDDSYEQYV. Here the CDR3 DNA reads TGTGCCAGCAGTTCGAACAGGGGGGACGACTCCTACGAGCAGTACGTC.

The chain joins TRBV20-1 to TRBJ2-7; maybe TRBD2 (6 bases). CDR3 size: 11 residues. The germline V gene has CDR1 DFQATT and CDR2 SNEGSKA (reference sequence). The V and J ends lost 7 bases and 3 bases respectively, with 10 bases between them. Written as DNA, the CDR3 is TGCAGTGGCCCCGGGGGCTACGAGCAGTACGTC. This codes for CSGPGGYEQYV.

This clonotype was seen at least ten times. The chain combines TRBV29-1 with TRBJ2-2; no definite D call. The CDR3 sequence is 15 residues long. The germline V gene has CDR1 SQVTM and CDR2 ANQGSEA. V was shortened by 6 bases and J by 0 bases, with 14 bases between the two germline ends. The CDR3, as DNA: TGCAGCGTGGCCCGGAAGGCCCCGAACACCGGGGAGCTGTTTTTT. Translated: CSVARKAPNTGELFF.

This clonotype was recorded at least ten times. This rearrangement joins TRBV5-6 to TRBJ2-5; D uncertain. The CDR3 sequence is 16 residues long. V was clipped by 4 bases and J by 7 bases, with 23 bases between them. The germline V gene encodes CDR1 SGHDT and CDR2 YYEEEE. This chain's CDR3 is CASSGSEYRDRGTQYF. The CDR3, as DNA: TGTGCCAGCAGCGGGTCGGAGTATCGCGATCGTGGGACCCAGTACTTC. Using reference TRBV5-6 and TRBJ2-5 for the parts outside the CDR3, the full variable domain is DAGVTQSPTHLIKTRGQQVTLRCSPKSGHDTVSWYQQALGQGPQFIFQYYEEEERQRGNFPDRFSGHQFPNYSSELNVNALLLGDSALYLCASSGSEYRDRGTQYFGPGTRLLVL.

This clonotype came up a few times. The CDR3 loop is CSATPGTDYNEQFF. In DNA form, the CDR3 reads TGCAGTGCTACCCCCGGGACGGACTACAATGAGCAGTTCTTC. The J gene is TRBJ2-1, the V gene TRBV20-1, with D possibly being TRBD1 or TRBD2 (5 bases each). CDR1 is DFQATT, CDR2 SNEGSKA, per germline (reference sequence). V was cut by 4 bases and J by 3 bases, with 13 bases left in between. This CDR3 is built from 14 residues.

In this sample, this clonotype turned up many times. The V call is TRBV12-3 or TRBV12-4, the J call TRBJ1-3; no reliable D call. V lost 3 bases and J 2 bases, leaving 8 bases between the germline ends. CDR3 size: 14 residues. The DNA for the CDR3 is TGTGCCAGCAGTTTTTTTGTCCCTGGAAACACCATATATTTT. It translates to CASSFFVPGNTIYF.

This clonotype has only a few counts. The gene calls are TRBV7-9 and TRBJ1-1; TRBD1 matches 8 bases. CDR3 length equals 11 residues. Germline V CDR1 and CDR2: SEHNR, FQNEAQ (reference sequence). With V trimmed by 7 bases and J by 8 bases, 3 bases remained unmatched. The CDR3 is CASTQGAEAFF. CDR3 sequence (DNA): TGTGCCAGCACCCAGGGGGCGGAAGCTTTCTTT.

This clonotype occurred a few times. The chain carries TRBV25-1 and TRBJ2-1; 7 nucleotides align to TRBD1. Germline CDR1 MGHDK, CDR2 SYGVNS. The V gene end was trimmed by 1 base and the J gene end by 8 bases; junction bases not matched to a gene: 5. The CDR3 consists of 14 residues. The CDR3 spells CASSESGRGYEQFF. CDR3 DNA sequence: TGTGCCAGCAGTGAATCGGGCAGGGGGTATGAGCAGTTCTTC.

The rearrangement links TRBV7-2 to TRBJ2-7, with D tentatively TRBD1 (6 bases). Germline V gene sequence: CDR1 SGHTA, CDR2 FQGNSA. This CDR3 comprises 13 residues. Between the trimmed V and J ends, which lost 4 bases and 7 bases, there was a span of 14 bases. This CDR3 is CASSSGTPWEQYF. In nucleotides, the CDR3 is TGTGCCAGCAGCTCCGGGACACCATGGGAGCAGTACTTC.

This clonotype was counted ten times or more. The chain recombines TRBV5-5 with TRBJ2-5; possibly TRBD1 for D (5 bases). CDR3 length equals 15 residues. In germline, CDR1 is SGHKS, CDR2 YYEKEE (reference sequence). The V gene lost 0 bases and the J gene lost 7 bases, with 16 bases spanning the gap. The CDR3 spells CASSLGGRAIGTQYF. The CDR3 DNA reads as TGTGCCAGCAGCTTGGGAGGCAGGGCCATCGGGACCCAGTACTTC.

This clonotype was picked up a small number of times. A read error is possible here, since a much larger clone lies one base away. The chain couples TRBV7-8 to TRBJ1-5; D remains ambiguous. Per germline, CDR1 SGHVS and CDR2 FQNEAQ. V shed 5 bases and J shed 1 base, with 6 bases lying between them. The CDR3 covers 13 residues. The CDR3 DNA reads TGTGCCAGCAGCCCAAAAAGCAATCAGCCCCAGCATTTT. It is translated as CASSPKSNQPQHF.

This clonotype was counted many times. The V call is TRBV20-1, the J call TRBJ2-7; D is possibly TRBD1 (7 bases). The CDR3 contains 17 residues. Germline CDR1 DFQATT, CDR2 SNEGSKA (reference sequence). V lost 1 base, J lost 5 bases, and 24 bases lay in between. The CDR3 loop is CSARGEVTGNLLHEQYF. In DNA, the CDR3 is TGCAGTGCTAGAGGGGAGGTGACAGGGAATCTCCTCCACGAGCAGTACTTC.

In regard to this clonotype: Since a much larger clone is just one base distant, this may be a read error. In DNA form, the CDR3 reads TGTACCAGCAGTATTATAAGCTTGGTTGGGACTAGCGGGGGGCCGAAGCAGTATTTT. Protein: CTSSIISLVGTSGGPKQYF. V is TRBV12-3 or TRBV12-4 and J is TRBJ2-3, with 15 positions matching TRBD2. This CDR3 has 19 residues.

This clonotype was observed a few times. J is TRBJ2-1 and V is TRBV12-3 or TRBV12-4; D might be TRBD2 (6 bases). The CDR3 has 13 residues. V gave up 0 bases and J gave up 12 bases, with 12 bases separating them. DNA of the CDR3: TGTGCCAGCAGTTTAGCGCTCGGGGGACGGCAGTTCTTC. Its translation is CASSLALGGRQFF.

The chain joins TRBV5-6 to TRBJ2-4, with 9 nucleotides matching TRBD1. V was pared by 3 bases and J by 15 bases, with 13 bases of the junction left unmatched. CDR3 length: 14 residues. In germline, CDR1 is SGHDT, CDR2 YYEEEE. The CDR3, as DNA: TGTGCCAGCAGCTCCCCTCGGACAGGGGAAAGTTGGTACTTC. Encoded protein: CASSSPRTGESWYF.

This clonotype has a handful of counts. V and J are TRBV20-1 and TRBJ2-3; TRBD1 or TRBD2 may be the D gene (5 bases each). V was pared by 6 bases and J by 1 base, with 14 bases between. This CDR3 is 14 amino acids long. From germline, CDR1 is DFQATT and CDR2 SNEGSKA (reference sequence). CDR3 nucleotide sequence: TGCAGTGCCGGGGCGGTCTACCGCACAGATACGCAGTATTTT. This encodes CSAGAVYRTDTQYF.

The genes are TRBV28 and TRBJ2-6; unclear D gene. The CDR3 loop spans 15 amino acids. CDR1 is MDHEN and CDR2 is SYDVKM in the germline V gene. Trimming left V 5 bases short and J 0 bases short, with 8 bases between. The CDR3: CASSLHSSGANVLTF. Here the CDR3 DNA reads TGTGCCAGCAGTCTCCACAGCTCTGGGGCCAACGTCCTGACTTTC.

V is TRBV6-5 and J is TRBJ2-3; a weak D match, TRBD2 (5 bases). Trimming removed 2 bases at V and 2 bases at J, with 11 bases between. This CDR3 contains 15 residues. Germline lookup yields CDR1 MNHEY and CDR2 SVGAGI. The CDR3 spells CASSYGRAATDTQYF. The CDR3 DNA is TGTGCCAGCAGTTACGGGCGGGCCGCCACAGATACGCAGTATTTT.

This clonotype was counted many times. The rearrangement links TRBV12-3 or TRBV12-4 to TRBJ2-5; 7 bases agree with TRBD1. The CDR3 sequence is 14 residues long. Germline trimming cut 5 bases from V and 1 base from J; bases unmatched to any gene: 4. The CDR3 sequence: CASSADRTQETQYF. CDR3 DNA sequence: TGTGCCAGCAGTGCGGACAGGACCCAAGAGACCCAGTACTTC.

This rearrangement joins TRBV4-2 to TRBJ2-1, with TRBD2 matching over 12 bases. In germline, CDR1 is LGHNA, CDR2 YNFKEQ. V shed 0 bases, J shed 10 bases, and the junction held 7 bases outside the gene matches. The CDR3 is 16 amino acids. CDR3 DNA: TGTGCCAGCAGCCAAGATTCAACTAGCGGGGGGCGAGAGCAGTTCTTC. Translation: CASSQDSTSGGREQFF.

V gene TRBV11-3 combines with J gene TRBJ2-1; 10 bases line up with TRBD2. The CDR3 sequence is 17 residues long. The germline V gene encodes CDR1 SGHNT and CDR2 YENEEA. V trimming: 0 bases; J trimming: 3 bases; junction bases outside the gene matches: 5. CDR3 DNA: TGTGCCAGCAGCTTAGACACGGGACTAGCGAACTACAATGAGCAGTTCTTC. Translated, it gives CASSLDTGLANYNEQFF.

This clonotype occurred many times. The V gene is TRBV5-1, the J gene TRBJ1-6, with no clear D. Per germline, CDR1 SGHRS and CDR2 YFSETQ. The CDR3 consists of 16 residues. V was clipped by 0 bases and J by 8 bases, with 15 bases between them. CDR3 residues: CASSLGAQRLDSPLHF. In DNA form, the CDR3 reads TGCGCCAGCAGCTTGGGGGCCCAACGCTTGGATTCACCCCTCCACTTT.

In its sample, this clonotype was seen many times. The CDR3 loop reads CATSEAGASQYF. The CDR3 DNA reads TGTGCCACCAGCGAGGCCGGAGCCTCCCAGTACTTC. The chain has TRBV24-1 and TRBJ2-5, with D uncertain. Looked up from germline, CDR1 is KGHDR and CDR2 is SFDVKD. The CDR3 spans 12 residues. V was clipped by 7 bases and J by 9 bases, with 14 bases between them.

This clonotype has a count of ten or more. V and J are TRBV24-1 and TRBJ2-7, with D unclear. Trimming stripped 0 bases from V and 6 bases from J, with 8 bases between. CDR3 length equals 13 residues. In germline, CDR1 is KGHDR, CDR2 SFDVKD. CDR3 coding DNA: TGTGCCACCAGTGATTTGGGGATGGTCGAGCAGTACTTC. It is translated as CATSDLGMVEQYF.

CDR3 nucleotides: TGTGCCAGCACCCCAGGAGGGAGGACCCAGTACTTC. Its translation is CASTPGGRTQYF. The rearrangement links TRBV12-3 or TRBV12-4 to TRBJ2-5, with a possible D match to TRBD2 (6 bases). V was shortened by 7 bases and J by 7 bases, with 13 bases between the two germline ends. This CDR3 comprises 12 residues.

This clonotype was seen repeatedly, ten times or more. The chain carries TRBV4-3 and TRBJ2-7, with a possible D match to TRBD1 (6 bases). The CDR3 totals 14 residues. Germline CDR1 and CDR2: LGHNA and YSLEER. V lost 0 bases and J 2 bases, leaving 8 bases between the germline ends. CDR3 bases: TGCGCCAGCAGCCAAGATAGGACAGCCTACGAGCAGTACTTC. Translating it yields CASSQDRTAYEQYF.

The chain couples TRBV7-2 to TRBJ1-2; no firm D call. The CDR3 sequence is 13 residues long. Per germline, CDR1 SGHTA and CDR2 FQGNSA. V was trimmed by 2 bases and J by 3 bases, leaving 7 bases between them. Here the CDR3 DNA reads TGTGCCAGCAGCTTAAGGACGGACTATGGCTACACCTTC. This gives the protein CASSLRTDYGYTF.

This clonotype was picked up a small number of times. This sequence joins TRBV6-1 and TRBJ2-1; 9 bases line up with TRBD1. Germline trimming cut 5 bases from V and 5 bases from J; bases unmatched to any gene: 7. Germline V gene sequence: CDR1 MNHNS, CDR2 SASEGT. The CDR3 contains 15 residues. The DNA of the CDR3 is TGTGCCAGCAGTCAAACAGGGGGCCGGAACAATGAGCAGTTCTTC. This sequence encodes CASSQTGGRNNEQFF.

This rearrangement joins TRBV20-1 to TRBJ1-1; D not certain. This CDR3 is built from 12 residues. Trimming removed 0 bases from V and 2 bases from J, with 4 bases in between. In germline, CDR1 is DFQATT, CDR2 SNEGSKA (reference sequence). The DNA for the CDR3 is TGCAGTGCTAGAGATAGAAACACTGAAGCTTTCTTT. It yields the protein CSARDRNTEAFF.

The sample holds one count of this clonotype. The rearrangement links TRBV25-1 to TRBJ1-1; D is perhaps TRBD1 (6 bases). This CDR3 is built from 15 residues. Germline V gives CDR1 MGHDK, CDR2 SYGVNS. The ends were cut back, 4 bases at V and 2 bases at J, with 14 bases in the middle. CDR3 DNA: TGTGCCAGCAGTGCCCCGGACAGTTTCAACACTGAAGCTTTCTTT. Amino acids: CASSAPDSFNTEAFF.